What follows describes a single T cell receptor (beta chain). What it binds is not known. V was cut by 6 bases and J by 5 bases, with 9 bases left in between. The CDR3 sequence is 12 residues long. From germline, CDR1 is MNHNS and CDR2 SASEGT. These data are taken from a study of OX40 agonist ivuxolimab in advanced cancers. In the study overall: Patients undergoing dose escalation presented with hepatocellular carcinoma, melanoma, renal cell or head and neck cancer. Study conclusions and caveats: At 0.1 to 3.0 mg/kg, CD4+ and CD8+ blood T cells expanded clonally by week 6.

TCRdb's table, derived via immunoSEQ multiplex PCR, lists solely in-frame clones and lacks some. Counted here are approximately 74,000 clones, roughly 78% occurring once; the ten biggest clones make up around 5%. The receptor was derived from an adult with an advanced solid tumor such as melanoma, head and neck, liver or kidney cancer. This specimen consisted of CD4+ or CD8+ T cells sorted from blood, obtained in a trial of the OX40 agonist ivuxolimab. The rearrangement links TRBV6-1 to TRBJ2-3; D is ambiguous. CDR3 sequence (DNA): TGTGCCAGCAGCGAGCTCCTAGATACGCAGTATTTT. It yields the protein CASSELLDTQYF.